The 18 T cell receptor beta chains below all came from one sample that was sequenced in a study of neoadjuvant anti-PD-1 for oral cavity cancer. Time point in this sample: after neoadjuvant nivolumab, at surgical resection. The assay was immunoSEQ multiplex PCR, and TCRdb's table has in-frame clones only and misses some. The sample consists of more than 11,000 clones, 76% of them appearing once. The sequences come from PBMCs, collected after nivolumab (anti-PD-1) treatment. These receptors all stem from a person aged 35 to 85 with oral cavity squamous cell carcinoma.

The chain couples TRBV10-2 to TRBJ2-7, with a tentative D call TRBD2 (6 bases). The ends were cut back, 3 bases at V and 0 bases at J, with 9 bases in the middle. From germline, CDR1 is WSHSY and CDR2 SAAADI. The CDR3 covers 14 residues. The CDR3 protein is CASSDGGSSYEQYF. CDR3 bases: TGCGCCAGCAGTGATGGAGGGAGCTCCTACGAGCAGTACTTC.

Only a few counts were recorded for this clone. The chain is built from TRBV5-1 and TRBJ2-7; 10 positions agree with TRBD1. Germline V CDR1 and CDR2: SGHRS, YFSETQ. Trimming removed 3 bases from V and 5 bases from J; junction bases left unmatched: 14. The CDR3 length is 17 residues. This CDR3 reads CASSSVPSGQGFNEQYF. The DNA of the CDR3 is TGCGCCAGCAGCTCGGTCCCATCGGGACAGGGGTTCAACGAGCAGTACTTC.

V and J are TRBV5-1 and TRBJ1-2; D call uncertain. This CDR3 has 15 amino acids. CDR1 and CDR2 from the germline V gene are SGHRS and YFSETQ. V lost 0 bases, J lost 0 bases, and 9 bases lay in between. The CDR3 region is CASSLERAANYGYTF. The CDR3 DNA sequence: TGCGCCAGCAGCTTGGAAAGGGCCGCTAACTATGGCTACACCTTC.

V usage is TRBV5-1 and J usage is TRBJ2-3, with 7 bases fitting TRBD1. This CDR3 contains 15 residues. Germline V gives CDR1 SGHRS, CDR2 YFSETQ. The trim removed 3 bases at V and 2 bases at J, leaving 6 bases unmatched. The CDR3 DNA sequence: TGCGCCAGCAGCTGGCGGACAGGAGACACAGATACGCAGTATTTT. As protein: CASSWRTGDTDTQYF.

This clone was seen more than once but under ten times. The CDR3 spells CASSFPQNTEAFF. The CDR3, as DNA: TGTGCCAGCAGCTTCCCACAAAACACTGAAGCTTTCTTT. The rearrangement joins TRBV7-9 to TRBJ1-1; no clear D gene. V lost 3 bases and J 2 bases, leaving 7 bases between the germline ends. CDR1 SEHNR and CDR2 FQNEAQ come from the germline V gene (reference sequence). This CDR3 comprises 13 residues.

V and J are TRBV11-2 and TRBJ2-7, with TRBD1 matching over 8 bases. With 1 base clipped from V and 2 bases from J, the junction kept 4 bases outside the gene matches. The CDR3 covers 15 residues. The germline V gene has CDR1 SGHAT and CDR2 FQNNGV. The CDR3 nucleotides are TGTGCCAGCAGCTTAGCAGGGGGCCAGGCCTACGAGCAGTACTTC. Amino acid sequence: CASSLAGGQAYEQYF.

This chain joins TRBV5-1 and TRBJ2-5; 10 bases map to TRBD1. Germline-derived CDR1 and CDR2 are SGHRS and YFSETQ. This CDR3 has 16 amino acids. After removal of 3 bases from V and 2 bases from J, the junction contained 7 bases not matched to a gene. CDR3 DNA sequence: TGCGCCAGCAGCTGGGCCGGGACAGGGGTTCAAGAGACCCAGTACTTC. Translated, it gives CASSWAGTGVQETQYF.

The V call is TRBV11-2, the J call TRBJ2-1; 7 positions match TRBD1. Germline assignment: CDR1 SGHAT and CDR2 FQNNGV. J was trimmed by 5 bases and V by 1 base; bases with no gene match: 5. The CDR3 runs 15 residues. The CDR3 coding sequence is TGTGCCAGCAGCTTAGGGCCAGGGGGTAACAATGAGCAGTTCTTC. Translated: CASSLGPGGNNEQFF.

There are a few counts of this clone. The gene calls are TRBV18 and TRBJ2-7, with 8 bases aligning to TRBD2. The germline V gene has CDR1 KGHSH and CDR2 LQKENI. This CDR3 contains 15 residues. Germline trimming cut 2 bases from V and 3 bases from J; bases unmatched to any gene: 6. The DNA for the CDR3 is TGTGCCAGCTCACCAGGTAGCGGGAACAGCTACGAGCAGTACTTC. It is translated as CASSPGSGNSYEQYF. Full variable domain (remainder filled in from reference TRBV18 and TRBJ2-7): NAGVMQNPRHLVRRRGQEARLRCSPMKGHSHVYWYRQLPEEGLKFMVYLQKENIIDESGMPKERFSAEFPKEGPSILRIQQVVRGDSAAYFCASSPGSGNSYEQYFGPGTRLTVT.

This chain links TRBV10-2 with TRBJ1-5; 8 nucleotides line up with TRBD1. This CDR3 is 14 amino acids long. V lost 6 bases and J lost 5; bases outside the gene matches: 6. The germline CDR1 and CDR2 sequences are WSHSY and SAAADI. DNA of the CDR3: TGCGCCAGCAGCGAACCGGGACAGGATCAGCCCCAGCATTTT. Its protein is CASSEPGQDQPQHF.

The gene calls are TRBV19 and TRBJ2-2; TRBD2 is a possible D gene (6 bases). V gave up 6 bases and J gave up 0 bases, with 23 bases separating them. The CDR3 is made up of 19 amino acids. Germline-derived CDR1 and CDR2 are LNHDA and SQIVND (reference sequence). The CDR3 DNA follows: TGTGCCAGTAGCCCACCGCAGACTAGGATTCCTCCGAACACCGGGGAGCTGTTTTTT. Translation: CASSPPQTRIPPNTGELFF.

This clone has only one observation. The chain uses TRBV30 and TRBJ1-3; unclear D gene. Trimming stripped 3 bases from V and 1 base from J, with 4 bases between. The CDR3 contains 12 residues. In germline, CDR1 is GTSNPN, CDR2 SVGIG (reference sequence). DNA for the CDR3: TGTGCCTGGAGCAGGTCTGGAAACACCATATATTTT. This sequence encodes CAWSRSGNTIYF. Complete variable domain (other parts from reference TRBV30 and TRBJ1-3): SQTIHQWPATLVQPVGSPLSLECTVEGTSNPNLYWYRQAAGRGLQLLFYSVGIGQISSEVPQNLSASRPQDRQFILSSKKLLLSDSGFYLCAWSRSGNTIYFGEGSWLTVV.

The chain employs TRBV6-6 and TRBJ1-1; weak D call: TRBD1 (6 bases). Trimming took 6 bases from V and 6 from J, leaving 20 bases between them. This CDR3 has 15 amino acids. Per germline, CDR1 MNHNY and CDR2 SVGAGI (reference sequence). Here the CDR3 reads CASSQVRGAHSEAFF. The CDR3, as DNA: TGTGCCAGCAGCCAGGTCCGGGGGGCGCATTCTGAAGCTTTCTTT.

J is TRBJ1-2 and V is TRBV6-5, with D tentatively TRBD1 (6 bases). Trimming pared 0 bases from V and 2 bases from J, leaving 13 bases between. The CDR3 sequence is 16 residues long. Per the germline V gene, CDR1 is MNHEY and CDR2 is SVGAGI. The CDR3 reads CASSYSGARKNYGYTF. CDR3 nucleotides: TGTGCCAGCAGTTACTCGGGGGCAAGAAAGAACTATGGCTACACCTTC.

The chain recombines TRBV12-5 with TRBJ2-3, with 10 bases lining up with TRBD2. This CDR3 region has 15 residues. Germline CDR1 LGHNT, CDR2 FRNRAP. The junction had 9 bases not matched to a gene; V was cut back by 10 bases and J by 2 bases. CDR3 region: CATLSSGGATDTQYF. In DNA, the CDR3 is TGTGCTACGCTGTCCAGCGGGGGGGCCACAGATACGCAGTATTTT.

This clone was observed a handful of times. The rearrangement uses TRBV15 and TRBJ2-7; D might be TRBD1 (6 bases). The CDR3 contains 15 residues. Germline V gene sequence: CDR1 LNHNV, CDR2 YYDKDF (reference sequence). V lost 0 bases and J 2 bases, leaving 11 bases between the germline ends. The CDR3 DNA sequence: TGTGCCACCAGCAGAGACTTGACAGGAACCTACGAGCAGTACTTC. Translated, it gives CATSRDLTGTYEQYF.

The chain links TRBV27 to TRBJ2-7, with TRBD1 matching over 7 bases. CDR1 and CDR2 (germline): MNHEY, SMNVEV (reference sequence). CDR3 length equals 17 residues. V trimming: 2 bases; J trimming: 0 bases; junction bases outside the gene matches: 10. DNA for the CDR3: TGTGCCAGCAGTTTAATATATCATAGGGACAGCTCCTACGAGCAGTACTTC. The encoded protein is CASSLIYHRDSSYEQYF.

This chain joins TRBV7-8 and TRBJ1-1; D gene ambiguous. The CDR3 contains 14 residues. Germline lookup yields CDR1 SGHVS and CDR2 FQNEAQ. Trimming removed 6 bases from V and 3 bases from J, with 14 bases in between. As DNA, the CDR3 is TGTGCCAGCAGTCTGGGAGCGGGGTACACTGAAGCTTTCTTT. Translating gives CASSLGAGYTEAFF.